A selection of T cell receptor beta chains follows, all from one sample in a study of T cell changes during pregnancy in multiple sclerosis. Profiling relied on immunoSEQ multiplex PCR, and the TCRdb table lists in-frame clones only, not all of them. This sample has some 90,000 clones, with 92% found just once. Sample: peripheral blood, taken in the first trimester of pregnancy. The source of these receptors is a female donor with multiple sclerosis, enrolled in a pregnancy study. The CDR3 runs from the conserved cysteine through the conserved F or W. The D gene is left open where the match is weak. Expanded clones get a size class; other rows say once, few or many, or leave the size out.

NA TRBJ2-3 NA TRBV5-6 CASSLLQGRTDTQYF TGTGCCAGCAGCTTGCTGCAGGGCCGCACAGATACGCAGTATTTT
NA TRBJ1-2 TRBD1 TRBV27 CASSLWAGGAYGYTF TGTGCCAGCAGTTTATGGGCAGGGGGCGCGTATGGCTACACCTTC
NA TRBJ2-1 NA TRBV5-1 CASSFSNEQFF TGCGCCAGCAGCTTCAGCAATGAGCAGTTCTTC
NA TRBJ1-4 TRBD1 TRBV28 CASRIDRGNEKLFF TGTGCCAGCAGAATTGACAGGGGAAATGAAAAACTGTTTTTT
NA TRBJ1-4 TRBD1 TRBV6-1 CASRTDRDRGKLFF TGTGCCAGCAGAACCGACAGGGACAGGGGGAAACTGTTTTTT
once TRBJ1-1 TRBD1 TRBV11-2 CASRLTGQGANTEAFF TGTGCCAGCAGACTTACGGGACAGGGCGCGAACACTGAAGCTTTCTTT
NA TRBJ2-1 NA TRBV7-9 CASSLSLSEWSSYNEQFF TGTGCCAGCAGCTTAAGTCTTTCCGAATGGAGCTCCTACAATGAGCAGTTCTTC
NA TRBJ1-2 TRBD1 TRBV27 CASSRDSSGYTF TGTGCCAGCAGTCGGGACAGTTCGGGCTACACCTTC
NA TRBJ1-1 NA TRBV19 CASRGGENTEAFF TGTGCCAGTCGGGGCGGGGAGAACACTGAAGCTTTCTTT
NA TRBJ1-1 NA TRBV20-1 CSAFSGFEAFF TGCAGTGCTTTTTCAGGATTTGAAGCTTTCTTT
NA TRBJ2-7 TRBD1 TRBV7-9 CASSHPGDRGIHEQYF TGTGCCAGCAGCCATCCGGGGGACAGGGGTATCCACGAGCAGTACTTC
NA TRBJ1-1 TRBD1 TRBV6-5 CASAGTGRTEAFF TGTGCCAGCGCCGGGACAGGGAGGACTGAAGCTTTCTTT
NA TRBJ2-7 TRBD1 TRBV10-3 CAISLVAPTGGSSYEQYF TGTGCCATCAGTCTTGTAGCCCCTACAGGGGGCAGCTCCTACGAGCAGTACTTC
NA TRBJ2-7 TRBD1 TRBV27 CASSLTGGIGYEQYF TGTGCCAGCAGTTTGACAGGGGGCATAGGCTACGAGCAGTACTTC
NA TRBJ1-3 NA TRBV19 CASIELSSGNTIYF TGTGCCAGTATTGAGTTGAGCTCTGGAAACACCATATATTTT
NA TRBJ1-5 NA TRBV7-8 CASSHTGTLGSNQPQHF TGTGCCAGCAGCCACACGGGGACTCTGGGCAGCAATCAGCCCCAGCATTTT
NA TRBJ1-2 TRBD1 TRBV30 CACRDRLYGYTF TGTGCCTGCAGGGACAGACTCTATGGCTACACCTTC
NA TRBJ2-5 TRBD1 TRBV27 CASSIRGRGYQETQYF TGTGCCAGCAGTATCCGGGGCAGGGGGTACCAAGAGACCCAGTACTTC
NA TRBJ1-5 TRBD1 TRBV2 CASSGRGGRARQSNQPQHF TGTGCCAGCAGTGGTCGAGGGGGCAGGGCCCGGCAGAGCAATCAGCCCCAGCATTTT
NA TRBJ1-1 NA TRBV25-1 CATVDRNTEAFF TGTGCCACCGTGGACAGAAACACTGAAGCTTTCTTT
NA TRBJ1-2 NA TRBV7-2 CASSLAPWAYYGYTF TGTGCCAGCAGCTTAGCACCCTGGGCATACTATGGCTACACCTTC
NA TRBJ2-7 NA TRBV11-2 CASSLGGGAYEQYF TGTGCCAGCAGCTTGGGAGGGGGAGCCTACGAGCAGTACTTC
NA TRBJ1-4 NA TRBV9 CASSVGGGATNEKLFF TGTGCCAGCAGCGTAGGAGGCGGGGCGACTAATGAAAAACTGTTTTTT
NA TRBJ2-5 TRBD1 TRBV29-1 CSVPRRGQGMKTQYF TGCAGCGTTCCACGACGAGGACAGGGGATGAAGACCCAGTACTTC
once TRBJ1-5 NA TRBV14 CASSQAGGNQPQHF TGTGCCAGCAGCCAAGCAGGGGGCAATCAGCCCCAGCATTTT
NA TRBJ1-5 NA TRBV6-1 CASSEAAGDGNQPQHF TGTGCCAGCAGTGAAGCGGCAGGGGATGGCAATCAGCCCCAGCATTTT
NA TRBJ2-1 TRBD2 TRBV9 CASSAVLAGSYNEQFF TGTGCCAGCAGCGCGGTACTAGCGGGCTCCTACAATGAGCAGTTCTTC
NA TRBJ1-5 NA TRBV28 CASSSFPQPQHF TGTGCCAGCAGTTCTTTTCCCCAGCCCCAGCATTTT
NA TRBJ2-7 NA TRBV4-1 CASSQVPEEAYEQYF TGCGCCAGCAGCCAAGTGCCGGAGGAAGCGTACGAGCAGTACTTC
NA TRBJ1-2 TRBD1 TRBV2 CASSGTENYGYTF TGTGCCAGCAGCGGGACAGAGAACTATGGCTACACCTTC
once TRBJ2-7 NA TRBV30 CAWSFGGNEQYF TGTGCCTGGAGTTTCGGGGGTAACGAGCAGTACTTC
NA TRBJ2-7 TRBD2 TRBV4-2 CASSQGLRTSGVYEQYF TGTGCCAGCAGCCAAGGGCTTCGGACTAGCGGAGTCTACGAGCAGTACTTC
once TRBJ2-7 TRBD1 TRBV5-6 CASSFQGAREQYF TGTGCCAGCAGCTTTCAGGGGGCACGCGAGCAGTACTTC
NA TRBJ2-1 TRBD2 TRBV5-4 CASSLVAGKGNEQFF TGTGCCAGCAGCTTGGTAGCGGGGAAAGGGAATGAGCAGTTCTTC
NA TRBJ2-7 TRBD2 TRBV15 CATSRDRGIGTSGRTLYEQYF TGTGCCACCAGCAGAGATAGGGGGATCGGGACTAGCGGGAGGACTCTCTACGAGCAGTACTTC